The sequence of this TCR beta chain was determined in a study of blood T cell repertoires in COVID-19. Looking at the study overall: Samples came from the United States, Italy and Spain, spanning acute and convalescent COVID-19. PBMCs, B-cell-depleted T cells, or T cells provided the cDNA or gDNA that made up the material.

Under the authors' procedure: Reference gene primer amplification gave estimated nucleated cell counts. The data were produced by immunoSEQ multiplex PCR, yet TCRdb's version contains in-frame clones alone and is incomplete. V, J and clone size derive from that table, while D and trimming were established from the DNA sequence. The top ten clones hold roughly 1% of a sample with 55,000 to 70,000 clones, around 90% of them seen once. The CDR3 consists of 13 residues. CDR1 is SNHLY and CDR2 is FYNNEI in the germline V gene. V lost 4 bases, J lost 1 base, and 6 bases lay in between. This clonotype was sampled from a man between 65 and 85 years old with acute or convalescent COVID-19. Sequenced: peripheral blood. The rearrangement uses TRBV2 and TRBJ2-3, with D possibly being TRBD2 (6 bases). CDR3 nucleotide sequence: TGTGCCAGCAGTGGGGGGGGCACAGATACGCAGTATTTT. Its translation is CASSGGGTDTQYF.